The entry below gives a single T cell receptor (beta chain) sequence along with its context. Its antigen remains unidentified. The input lacks base qualities; no much larger clone sits a single base away. Germline trimming: 3 bases from V, 1 base from J; junction bases outside gene matches: 6. From the germline V gene, CDR1 is SGDLS and CDR2 is YYNGEE. The CDR3 contains 16 residues, cysteine and phenylalanine counted. Only the CDR3 DNA is retained, 48 bases long and in frame from the first base. These data originate in a study of control samples from healthy donors and cancer patients (dated by TCRdb to about 2020). The library was prepared using the immunoSEQ multiplex PCR assay. TCRdb stores this immuneACCESS table with in-frame sequences only. Part of the clones is absent; in the studies checked, under half of the shortfall reflects unresolved V genes, and no reason is known for the rest. Within this sample are around 100,000 clones, with around 90% of them counted one time only. The top ten constitute 13% to 15% of the sample.

The V and J segments used are TRBV9 and TRBJ2-3; TRBD1 lines up with 9 middle nucleotides. Sample: blood. The sequence came from a man aged 25-40 years in good health. The DNA sequence is TGTGCCAGCAGCGGACGAAACAGGGGGCGCACAGATACGCAGTATTTT. Its protein product is CASSGRNRGRTDTQYF.